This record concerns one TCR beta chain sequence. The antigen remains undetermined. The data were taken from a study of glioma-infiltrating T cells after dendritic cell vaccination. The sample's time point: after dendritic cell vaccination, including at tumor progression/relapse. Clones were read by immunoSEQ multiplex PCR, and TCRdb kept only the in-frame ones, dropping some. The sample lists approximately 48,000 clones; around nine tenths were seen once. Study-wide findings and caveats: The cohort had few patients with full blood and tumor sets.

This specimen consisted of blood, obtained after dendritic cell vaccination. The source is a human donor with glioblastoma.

The DNA for the CDR3 is TGTGCCAGCTCACAACTACAGGGGGCAGACACTGAAGCTTTCTTT. Its protein is CASSQLQGADTEAFF. J is TRBJ1-1 and V is TRBV18; TRBD1 agrees at 9 bases. This CDR3 is built from 15 residues. V was pared by 4 bases and J by 3 bases, with 6 bases of the junction left unmatched. The germline V gene has CDR1 KGHSH and CDR2 LQKENI.